This TCR beta chain originates from a study of cytomegalovirus exposure and HLA in healthy donors. Across the study: A preliminary data release comprised roughly 80 million unique TCRs obtained from HLA-typed donors.

PCR involved 60 Vbeta and 13 Jbeta primers. The table came from immunoSEQ multiplex PCR; TCRdb's copy has only in-frame clones and leaves some out. The sample has 150,000 or so clones; 70% to 90% are singletons. Germline V lookup: CDR1 MNHEY, CDR2 SMNVEV (reference sequence). This CDR3 region has 16 residues. V shed 6 bases and J 4 bases; nucleotides not matched to a gene: 13. A word on this clone: Its antigen is still unknown.

General study points: Most CMV-associated TCR beta chains appeared HLA-restricted in a later analysis. TRBV6-2, TRBV6-3 and other indistinguishable V segments were excluded. Analysis was carried out at a later point, and it linked a missense DCLRE1C variant to TCR beta V- and J-gene trimming.

The chain is built from TRBV27 and TRBJ2-5; 8 bases are a match to TRBD1. The sequence came from a middle-aged woman in good health and CMV-seropositive. Sequences were obtained from PBMCs. CDR3 in amino acids: CASRKTGGLGGETQYF. The CDR3 bases are TGTGCCAGCAGAAAAACAGGGGGACTTGGGGGAGAGACCCAGTACTTC.